The source of this TCR beta chain is a study of early T cells in non-severe SARS-CoV-2 infection. J gave up 0 bases and V 4 bases, and 8 bases lay outside the gene matches. The CDR3 consists of 15 residues. Germline V gives CDR1 SQVTM, CDR2 ANQGSEA. Study-wide findings and caveats: Anti-spike CD8 responses were favored by VDJdb matching, which missed private and CD4 specificities.

Separate cDNA molecules each had unique molecular identifiers attached to them. MiXCR, applied by TCRdb to the 5' RACE reads, yields one record per CDR3 protein. The data contain nearly 90,000 distinct CDR3 sequences, roughly an eighth of them singletons. This clonotype was detected many times. Antigen unknown. The material sequenced was whole blood. The chain is built from TRBV29-1 and TRBJ1-1; 7 positions agree with TRBD1. This clonotype was sampled from an adult who was a healthcare worker with PCR-confirmed SARS-CoV-2 infection or an uninfected control (not recorded which). CDR3 sequence: CSVVQGSRMNTEAFF. DNA for the CDR3: TGCAGCGTTGTACAGGGGTCCCGCATGAACACTGAAGCTTTCTTT.